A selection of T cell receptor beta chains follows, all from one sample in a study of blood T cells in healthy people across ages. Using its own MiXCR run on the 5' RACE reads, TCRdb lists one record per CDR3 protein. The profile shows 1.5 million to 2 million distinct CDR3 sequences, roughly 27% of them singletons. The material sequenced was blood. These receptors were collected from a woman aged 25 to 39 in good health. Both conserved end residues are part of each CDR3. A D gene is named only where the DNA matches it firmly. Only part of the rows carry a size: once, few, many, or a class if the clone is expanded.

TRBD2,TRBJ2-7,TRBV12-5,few,TGTGCTAGTGGTTTGCTACTAGCGGGAGGAACTACCTACGAGCAGTACTTC,CASGLLLAGGTTYEQYF
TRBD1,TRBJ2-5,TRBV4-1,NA,TGCGCCAGCAGCCAAGATGGGAGACAGGGAGAGACCCAGTACTTC,CASSQDGRQGETQYF
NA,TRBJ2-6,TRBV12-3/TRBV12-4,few,TGTGCCAGTCAACGGCTCTCTGGGGCCAACGTCCTGACTTTC,CASQRLSGANVLTF
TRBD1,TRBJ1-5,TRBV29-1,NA,TGCAGCGTTGCACAGGGGAACAATCAGCCCCAGCATTTT,CSVAQGNNQPQHF
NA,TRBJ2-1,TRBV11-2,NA,TGTGCCAGCAGCCGGCCGGGCTTCTCCTACAATGAGCAGTTCTTC,CASSRPGFSYNEQFF
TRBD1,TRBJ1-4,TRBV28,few,TGTGCCAGCAGCCGAACCAGAAACAGGGGCGGGAATGAAAAACTGTTTTTT,CASSRTRNRGGNEKLFF
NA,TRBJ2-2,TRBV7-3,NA,TGTGCCAGCAGCTTAACGCAGAGTACAGGGGAGCTGTTTTTT,CASSLTQSTGELFF
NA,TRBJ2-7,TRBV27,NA,TGTGCCAGCAGTTTGGGGGCAGATGTCTACGAGCAGTACTTC,CASSLGADVYEQYF
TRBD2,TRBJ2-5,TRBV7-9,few,TGTGCCAGCAGCTTAGGAGGACTAGCGGTTCGAGCCCAGTACTTC,CASSLGGLAVRAQYF
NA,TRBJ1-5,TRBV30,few,TGTGCCTGGAGTGTAGAAGGAGTGGGCGGGCAGCCCCAGCATTTT,CAWSVEGVGGQPQHF
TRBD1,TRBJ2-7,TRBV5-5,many,TGTGCCAGCAGCAGCGAGGGGGCGAGCTCCTACGAGCAGTACTTC,CASSSEGASSYEQYF
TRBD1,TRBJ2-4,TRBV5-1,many,TGCGCCAGCAGCCCCATAGGGGGCTTAAACATTCAGTACTTC,CASSPIGGLNIQYF